This TCR beta chain is drawn from a study of blood T cells in healthy people across ages. Across the study: Capturing about one barcoded beta molecule per two T cells was achieved by template switching. Study results and limitations: One million T cells yielded diversity estimates that were considered underestimates. Possibly, changes in expanded clonotypes were confounded because donor CMV status was unknown.

The second PCR ran roughly 6 to 11 cycles with a sample-barcoded 5' primer and J-beta primers. A template-switch adaptor that had 12 random nucleotides put a tag on each cDNA molecule. TCRdb re-analysed the 5' RACE reads in MiXCR, keeping a single row per CDR3 protein. The data hold about 1.7 million distinct CDR3 sequences, with 28% observed a single time. Worth noting for this clonotype: Its antigen is unknown.

The CDR3 is 13 amino acids. Germline trimming cut 5 bases from V and 9 bases from J; bases unmatched to any gene: 10. Germline assignment: CDR1 SQVTM and CDR2 ANQGSEA. The sequencing sample was made of blood. This clonotype originated in a woman aged 25 to 39 in good health. J is TRBJ2-7 and V is TRBV29-1; 10 nucleotides agree with TRBD1. In DNA, the CDR3 is TGCAGCGTTTCCGGGACAGGGGAGCGCGGGCAGTACTTC. Translation: CSVSGTGERGQYF.